The T cell receptor (beta chain) under discussion was sequenced for a study of response to subunit inactivated influenza vaccine. General study findings and limits: It was the authors' suggestion that each seasonal influenza vaccination recruits few new T cells.

Ten or more counts support this clonotype. Its matching antigen is unknown. Per germline, CDR1 SGHTA and CDR2 FQGTGA. With 2 bases removed from V and 2 bases from J, the gap between germline ends came to 4 bases. The CDR3 is made up of 13 amino acids. MiXCR, applied by TCRdb to the RT-PCR reads, yields one record per CDR3 protein. This table holds almost 600,000 distinct CDR3 sequences, less than 15% found once. This TCR was recovered from a middle-aged man who received an inactivated influenza vaccine. The chain employs TRBV7-3 and TRBJ1-3; the D is unclear. The source was PBMCs from blood, collected approximately 13 days after vaccination. The CDR3 DNA sequence: TGTGCCAGCAGCTTAGATCCTGGAAACACCATATATTTT. It translates to CASSLDPGNTIYF.